The source of this T cell receptor (beta chain) is a study of T cell repertoires in cytomegalovirus infection (dated by TCRdb to the late 2010s). Background on the whole study: Alongside well-studied HLA-B-restricted epitopes, the peptide stimulations were aimed at recently identified HLA-C-restricted CMV epitopes, whose presentation resists viral immunomodulation. Because public TCR beta signatures pointed to carriage of CMV infection together with the matching HLA type, the HLA type of each donor mattered for the analysis. Findings and caveats that apply to the study as a whole: Carriers of CMV infection plus the relevant HLA type were discriminated by the cumulative frequency of public TCR beta family members in the study cohort and in an independent roughly 350-donor cohort. The ex vivo response was dominated by HLA-C-restricted CMV-specific TCR beta clonotypes, which also provided the single most frequent clonotype in two of eight donors.

Sequencing relied on an Illumina HiSeq 1500. TCRdb applied fastp at Q25 and MiXCR to the public reads, then kept only in-frame beta chains. Duplicate CDR3 protein sequences are folded into a single record with the most common DNA and genes. Counted in this sample were around 500,000 distinct CDR3 sequences; about 39% of them appeared once. 40% to 50% of the sample goes to the ten largest clones. Only a few counts were recorded for this clonotype. Its antigen remains unidentified. One base away there is no much larger clone; base qualities are not given. The sample's treatment or condition, from its label and the paper: in vitro stimulation with specific CMV peptide epitopes to enrich CMV-specific T cells. The CDR3 sequence holds 15 residues, the cysteine and phenylalanine included. Of the read, only the CDR3 DNA is kept; its 45 bases are in frame from base 1. Reading the germline V gene gives CDR1 SGHTA and CDR2 FQGNSA. The V end gives up 2 bases and the J end 3 bases, leaving 7 bases in the junction not matched to a gene.

The receptor chain draws on TRBV7-2 and TRBJ2-7, and 7 junctional nucleotides match TRBD1. The sequencing here drew on cultured PBMCs, taken from culture after CMV antigen stimulation. The origin of this receptor is a human donor in good health (CMV status not recorded). Some clones in this sample may be carry-over from other donors' samples. The CDR3 region: CASSLRRTGVYEQYF. The DNA sequence is given as TGTGCCAGCAGCTTAAGACGGACAGGAGTCTACGAGCAGTACTTC. With all but the CDR3 taken from the reference TRBV7-2 and TRBJ2-7 genes, the full variable domain is: GAGVSQSPSNKVTEKGKDVELRCDPISGHTALYWYRQSLGQGLEFLIYFQGNSAPDKSGLPSDRFSAERTGGSVSTLTIQRTQQEDSAVYLCASSLRRTGVYEQYFGPGTRLTVT.